Listed below are T cell receptor beta chains from one sample, sequenced in a study of blood T cell repertoires in COVID-19. Profiled with immunoSEQ multiplex PCR; TCRdb holds only in-frame clones, not every one. The table records about 86,000 clones, more than 65% of them present only once. Sequencing used peripheral blood. The source is a man between 65 and 85 years old with acute or convalescent COVID-19. Each CDR3 is given with its conserved first and last residue. The D gene is left open where the match is weak. Clone size is given for some rows only: seen once, a few or many times, or a class if the clone is expanded.

D gene,J gene,V gene,clone size,CDR3 DNA,CDR3 protein
TRBD1,TRBJ1-6,TRBV7-2,.,TGTGCCAGCAGGGACAGGAGGAATTCACCCCTCCACTTT,CASRDRRNSPLHF
.,TRBJ1-2,TRBV5-1,once,TGCGCCAGCAGCTCCAGGGGAGACTATGGCTACACCTTC,CASSSRGDYGYTF
.,TRBJ2-3,TRBV5-1,.,TGCGCCAGCAGCTTTAGAGTCGGCACAGATACGCAGTATTTT,CASSFRVGTDTQYF
TRBD2,TRBJ2-3,TRBV5-1,few,TGCGCCAGCAGCACGGGACTAGCGGGGGGGCCCACAGATACGCAGTATTTT,CASSTGLAGGPTDTQYF
TRBD2,TRBJ2-5,TRBV18,.,TGTGCCAGCTCCCCGTCTGCGCGGGGGGACGGTGAGACCCAGTACTTC,CASSPSARGDGETQYF
TRBD1,TRBJ1-4,TRBV28,few,TGTGCCAGCAGGGGACAGGGATCTAATGAAAAACTGTTTTTT,CASRGQGSNEKLFF
.,TRBJ1-1,TRBV7-9,.,TGTGCCAGCAGCTTAATCGGAGGTGAAGCTTTCTTT,CASSLIGGEAFF
TRBD1,TRBJ2-7,TRBV13,.,TGTGCCAGCAGCTTTGGGGACAGGGGAAACGAGCAGTACTTC,CASSFGDRGNEQYF
TRBD2,TRBJ2-2,TRBV6-5,.,TGTGCCAGCAGTCGGGGGAGGGGTGAATCCGGGGAGCTGTTTTTT,CASSRGRGESGELFF
.,TRBJ1-2,TRBV12-3/TRBV12-4,.,TGTGCCAGCAGTTTGAAGGGAGGCTATGGCTACACCTTC,CASSLKGGYGYTF
TRBD1,TRBJ1-1,TRBV12-5,.,TGTGCTAGTGGTTTGACTTCCCCAGGGGGGACTGAAGCTTTCTTT,CASGLTSPGGTEAFF
TRBD1,TRBJ2-7,TRBV25-1,.,TGTGCCAGCAGTGACCCGGGACAGGGCGGACGAAAGTACTTC,CASSDPGQGGRKYF
.,TRBJ1-5,TRBV28,.,TGTGCCAGCAGTTTATCACTTAATCAGCCCCAGCATTTT,CASSLSLNQPQHF
TRBD2,TRBJ2-3,TRBV4-1,.,TGCGCCAGCAGCCTTTCGGGAGGGGATACGCAGTATTTT,CASSLSGGDTQYF
.,TRBJ1-1,TRBV27,.,TGTGCCAGCAGCCAGGGGAGCCACACTGAAGCTTTCTTT,CASSQGSHTEAFF
.,TRBJ1-1,TRBV5-1,few,TGCGCCAGCAGGGGTGAGGGCACTGAAGCTTTCTTT,CASRGEGTEAFF
TRBD2,TRBJ2-2,TRBV5-4,.,TGTGCCAGCAGCCCGGGACTAGCGGGGGGGTTCGGGGAGCTGTTTTTT,CASSPGLAGGFGELFF
TRBD1,TRBJ2-3,TRBV7-6,.,TGTGCCAGCAGCTCGAGACAGGGACAAACCTTCGATACGCAGTATTTT,CASSSRQGQTFDTQYF
TRBD1,TRBJ1-6,TRBV19,.,TGTGCCAGTAGTATTGGGACAGGGTATCAAGATAATTCACCCCTCCACTTT,CASSIGTGYQDNSPLHF
TRBD2,TRBJ2-1,TRBV5-1,.,TGCGCCAGCAGCTCGGGACTAGCATTGGATGAGCAGTTCTTC,CASSSGLALDEQFF
TRBD1,TRBJ2-1,TRBV6-5,.,TGTGCCAGCGGGGGACAGGTGGGCCATGAGCAGTTCTTC,CASGGQVGHEQFF
.,TRBJ2-5,TRBV9,.,TGTGCCAGCAGCGTATCAAGCGCCGAGACCCAGTACTTC,CASSVSSAETQYF
TRBD2,TRBJ2-1,TRBV18,.,TGTGCCAGCTCTCCCGGGACTAGCGGGGGTCATGAGCAGTTCTTC,CASSPGTSGGHEQFF
.,TRBJ2-2,TRBV28,many,TGTGCCAGCAGTTTGGGACTGTTTAACACCGGGGAGCTGTTTTTT,CASSLGLFNTGELFF
TRBD1,TRBJ1-2,TRBV11-2,.,TGTGCCAGCAGCCCGGACAGGGGCCGGGGCTACACCTTC,CASSPDRGRGYTF
.,TRBJ1-2,TRBV21-1,.,TGTGCCAGCAGCAAAGCATACAGGGGGCATGATCCCCCCAACTATGGCTACACCTTC,CASSKAYRGHDPPNYGYTF
TRBD1,TRBJ1-6,TRBV2,.,TGTGCCAGCAGTCAAGGACAGGGGGCAAATTCACCCCTCCACTTT,CASSQGQGANSPLHF
.,TRBJ2-1,TRBV2,.,TGTGCCAGCGGGGAGGATCCCAGGAGGAGGTACAATGAGCAGTTCTTC,CASGEDPRRRYNEQFF
.,TRBJ1-2,TRBV28,once,TGTGCCAGCAGTTTAGAGGGCTATGGCTACACCTTC,CASSLEGYGYTF
TRBD1,TRBJ1-2,TRBV28,.,TGTGCCAGCAGTCCAGACAGGGCTCGTGGCTACACCTTC,CASSPDRARGYTF
TRBD1,TRBJ1-5,TRBV2,.,TGTGCCAGCAGTAGGGACAGGGGCCCCAATCAGCCCCAGCATTTT,CASSRDRGPNQPQHF
TRBD2,TRBJ2-4,TRBV5-8,once,TGTGCCAGCAGCTTGTCGGGGGGGATTCAGTACTTC,CASSLSGGIQYF
.,TRBJ2-2,TRBV5-5,.,TGTGCCAGCAGCCCCCGGGACATCACTCCCGGGGAGCTGTTTTTT,CASSPRDITPGELFF
TRBD1,TRBJ1-1,TRBV6-5,.,TGTGCCAGCAGTTTACAGGGGCAGAACACTGAAGCTTTCTTT,CASSLQGQNTEAFF
.,TRBJ2-3,TRBV5-6,.,TGTGCCAGCAGCAAGTCAGGGGCGGACACGCAGTATTTT,CASSKSGADTQYF
.,TRBJ1-6,TRBV18,.,TGTGCCAGCTCACCGGGAGGAGGGCTTAATTCACCCCTCCACTTT,CASSPGGGLNSPLHF
.,TRBJ2-5,TRBV5-8,.,TGTGCCAGCAGCTTGCTGGGGCCAGAGACCCAGTACTTC,CASSLLGPETQYF
.,TRBJ2-4,TRBV7-8,.,TGTGCCAGCAGCTTAGGGACAGGGAGGGACATTCAGTACTTC,CASSLGTGRDIQYF
.,TRBJ2-6,TRBV11-2,.,TGTGCCAGCAGCCCTCTTAGAGCTGGGGCCAACGTCCTGACTTTC,CASSPLRAGANVLTF
.,TRBJ1-2,TRBV2,.,TGTGCCAGCAGTGAAGACAGGCATGGCTACACCTTC,CASSEDRHGYTF
TRBD2,TRBJ2-1,TRBV30,.,TGTGCCTGGATTCGGGGGGGCTTTGAGCAGTTCTTC,CAWIRGGFEQFF
.,TRBJ1-5,TRBV28,few,TGTGCCAGCAGAAGAGAATTCAATCAGCCCCAGCATTTT,CASRREFNQPQHF
TRBD1,TRBJ2-7,TRBV27,few,TGTGCCAGCAGTTTGTCGGGACAGGGGACCTACGAGCAGTACTTC,CASSLSGQGTYEQYF
TRBD1,TRBJ2-1,TRBV6-2/TRBV6-3,.,TGTGCCAGCAGCGACCCCGGGACAGGGCGGGATGAGCAGTTCTTC,CASSDPGTGRDEQFF
TRBD2,TRBJ2-1,TRBV5-1,few,TGCGCCAGCAGCTTGGCGGGGGGTCTTCTCGTCAATGAGCAGTTCTTC,CASSLAGGLLVNEQFF
TRBD1,TRBJ2-1,TRBV19,.,TGTGCCAGTAGTTGGTCAGGGACAGGGGCCAGGGATGAGCAGTTCTTC,CASSWSGTGARDEQFF